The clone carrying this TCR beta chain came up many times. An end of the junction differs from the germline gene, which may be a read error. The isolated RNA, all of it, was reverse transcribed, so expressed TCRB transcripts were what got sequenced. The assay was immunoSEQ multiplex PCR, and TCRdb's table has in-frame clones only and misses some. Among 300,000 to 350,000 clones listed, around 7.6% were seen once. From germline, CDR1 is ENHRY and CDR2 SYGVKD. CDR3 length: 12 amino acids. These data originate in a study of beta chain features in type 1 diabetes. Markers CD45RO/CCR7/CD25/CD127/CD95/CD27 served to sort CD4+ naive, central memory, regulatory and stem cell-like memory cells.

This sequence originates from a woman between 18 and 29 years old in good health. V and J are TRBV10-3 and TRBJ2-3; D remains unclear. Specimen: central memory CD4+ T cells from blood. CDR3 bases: TGTGCCATCAGAGAGTCAACCGATACGCAGTATTTT. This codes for CAIRESTDTQYF.